Below are 17 T cell receptor beta chains sequenced from a single sample in a study of blood T cell repertoires in COVID-19. Here immunoSEQ multiplex PCR was the method, and the copy in TCRdb shows in-frame clones only, minus some. The data show about 150,000 clones, 76% seen once. Input material: peripheral blood. These receptors originate from a woman aged 80 or older with acute or convalescent COVID-19.

This clone showed up just once. The chain joins TRBV5-4 to TRBJ2-3, with D possibly TRBD1 on 6 matching bases. The V end was cut by 4 bases, the J end by 3 bases, with 18 bases between. CDR1 is SGHNT and CDR2 is YYREEE in the germline V gene (reference sequence). The CDR3 has 16 residues. The CDR3 sequence is CASSKGARGSTDTQYF. Written as DNA, the CDR3 is TGTGCCAGCAGCAAAGGGGCCAGGGGTTCAACAGATACGCAGTATTTT.

V gene TRBV2 combines with J gene TRBJ2-7, with 9 bases lining up with TRBD1. This CDR3 is built from 19 residues. Germline assignment: CDR1 SNHLY and CDR2 FYNNEI. The V gene end was trimmed by 5 bases and the J gene end by 2 bases; junction bases not matched to a gene: 19. CDR3 DNA: TGTGCCAGCAGTCCTCATCGGCGCCCGGGACAGGGTATGACCTACGAGCAGTACTTC. Translated: CASSPHRRPGQGMTYEQYF. Looking up the rest from reference TRBV2 and TRBJ2-7 gives the full variable domain: EPEVTQTPSHQVTQMGQEVILRCVPISNHLYFYWYRQILGQKVEFLVSFYNNEISEKSEIFDDQFSVERPDGSNFTLKIRSTKLEDSAMYFCASSPHRRPGQGMTYEQYFGPGTRLTVT.

CDR3 region: CSVDQPTTGGYTF. The CDR3 DNA follows: TGCAGCGTTGATCAACCGACTACGGGTGGCTACACCTTC. The chain uses TRBV29-1 and TRBJ1-2; D is unresolved. The V gene's germline CDR1 is SQVTM and CDR2 ANQGSEA. Trimming stripped 3 bases from V and 7 bases from J, with 15 bases between. CDR3 size: 13 residues.

The chain combines TRBV5-1 with TRBJ2-2; TRBD1 matches 10 bases. From germline, CDR1 is SGHRS and CDR2 YFSETQ. Trimming cost V 4 bases and J 2 bases; bases outside gene matches: 5. The CDR3 is made up of 16 amino acids. The CDR3 coding sequence is TGCGCCAGCAGCCACCGGGACAGGGGTAACACCGGGGAGCTGTTTTTT. Residues: CASSHRDRGNTGELFF. Full variable domain (outside the CDR3, taken from reference TRBV5-1 and TRBJ2-2): KAGVTQTPRYLIKTRGQQVTLSCSPISGHRSVSWYQQTPGQGLQFLFEYFSETQRNKGNFPGRFSGRQFSNSRSEMNVSTLELGDSALYLCASSHRDRGNTGELFFGEGSRLTVL.

The chain carries TRBV3-1 (or the pseudogene TRBV3-2) and TRBJ1-4; perhaps TRBD1 as D (6 bases). The ends were cut back, 3 bases at V and 6 bases at J, with 11 bases in the middle. Per the germline V gene, CDR1 is LGHDT and CDR2 is YNNKEL (reference sequence). The CDR3 extends over 14 amino acids. Written as DNA, the CDR3 is TGTGCCAGCAGCCATCGGGGGGCGGATGAAAAACTGTTTTTT. It yields the protein CASSHRGADEKLFF.

The chain uses TRBV6-5 and TRBJ2-7; possible D gene TRBD1, 6 bases. V gave up 6 bases and J gave up 1 base, with 10 bases separating them. The CDR3 is 13 residues long. CDR1 and CDR2 from the germline V gene are MNHEY and SVGAGI. CDR3 nucleotides: TGTGCCAGCAGGAAGACAGGATCCTACGAGCAGTACTTC. Protein: CASRKTGSYEQYF.

This rearrangement joins TRBV28 to TRBJ1-5; perhaps TRBD1 as D (6 bases). CDR1 and CDR2 from the germline V gene are MDHEN and SYDVKM. V gave up 5 bases and J gave up 7 bases, with 21 bases separating them. This CDR3 spans 16 amino acids. CDR3 amino acids: CASSPPPQGGGQPQHF. The CDR3 nucleotides are TGTGCCAGCAGTCCTCCCCCGCAGGGAGGGGGGCAGCCCCAGCATTTT.

This clone was counted a single time. The chain combines TRBV2 with TRBJ2-7; TRBD1 is a possible D gene (5 bases). CDR1 is SNHLY, CDR2 FYNNEI, per germline. The CDR3 length is 14 residues. Trimming left V 4 bases short and J 6 bases short, with 16 bases between. This CDR3 is CASSGTLLMGEQYF. In DNA, the CDR3 is TGTGCCAGCAGTGGGACACTCCTCATGGGCGAGCAGTACTTC. The variable domain in full, with the rest retrieved from reference TRBV2 and TRBJ2-7, is EPEVTQTPSHQVTQMGQEVILRCVPISNHLYFYWYRQILGQKVEFLVSFYNNEISEKSEIFDDQFSVERPDGSNFTLKIRSTKLEDSAMYFCASSGTLLMGEQYFGPGTRLTVT.

The table lists this clone with a few counts. V gene TRBV3-1 (or the pseudogene TRBV3-2) combines with J gene TRBJ2-1; 7 nucleotides agree with TRBD2. This CDR3 spans 15 amino acids. Germline loops: CDR1 LGHDT, CDR2 YNNKEL (reference sequence). V shed 6 bases and J 10 bases; nucleotides not matched to a gene: 15. This CDR3 reads CASSHSSGAGIEQFF. As DNA, the CDR3 is TGTGCCAGCAGTCACTCCTCGGGAGCGGGAATAGAGCAGTTCTTC.

This clone was picked up a small number of times. The rearrangement links TRBV5-1 to TRBJ2-2, with 8 positions matching TRBD2. J lost 4 bases, V lost 0 bases, and 5 bases had no gene match. Germline CDR1 and CDR2: SGHRS and YFSETQ. This CDR3 is 16 amino acids long. CDR3 loop: CASSLEGLVGTGELFF. The CDR3 region has the DNA TGCGCCAGCAGCTTGGAGGGACTAGTCGGCACCGGGGAGCTGTTTTTT.

The chain combines TRBV29-1 with TRBJ1-3; tentatively, D is TRBD1 (5 bases). Trimming took off 4 bases at V and 3 bases at J, with 16 bases between the two ends. CDR1 and CDR2 from the germline V gene are SQVTM and ANQGSEA. The CDR3 extends over 15 amino acids. This chain's CDR3 is CSVGYAGRGGNTIYF. In DNA, the CDR3 is TGCAGCGTTGGATACGCAGGGCGGGGTGGAAACACCATATATTTT.

V is TRBV15 and J is TRBJ1-1; TRBD1 matches at 7 bases. The germline V gene has CDR1 LNHNV and CDR2 YYDKDF (reference sequence). The V gene end was trimmed by 1 base and the J gene end by 5 bases; junction bases not matched to a gene: 13. This CDR3 is 17 amino acids long. CDR3 sequence reads: CATSRGRDRDMRTEAFF. The CDR3 nucleotides read TGTGCCACCAGCAGAGGCCGGGACAGAGATATGAGGACTGAAGCTTTCTTT.

The rearrangement uses TRBV27 and TRBJ2-3; D remains unclear. The germline CDR1 and CDR2 sequences are MNHEY and SMNVEV (reference sequence). The germline V and J ends were trimmed by 2 bases and 8 bases, with 17 bases remaining between them. The CDR3 spans 15 residues. Here the CDR3 DNA reads TGTGCCAGCAGTTTAAAATACCTCCTAACCCCTACGCAGTATTTT. It codes for CASSLKYLLTPTQYF.

This chain uses TRBV6-2 or TRBV6-3 with TRBJ1-5; D unresolved. The V end was cut by 2 bases, the J end by 0 bases, with 8 bases between. From germline, CDR1 is MNHEY and CDR2 SVGEGT. The CDR3 runs 15 residues. This CDR3 is CASSYVDNSNQPQHF. Here the CDR3 DNA reads TGTGCCAGCAGTTACGTAGATAATAGCAATCAGCCCCAGCATTTT.

The chain employs TRBV5-3 and TRBJ1-5; D is perhaps TRBD1 (6 bases). TRBV5-3 is noted as an ORF with a role that remains uncertain. This CDR3 is 17 amino acids long. Trimming pared 3 bases from V and 4 bases from J, leaving 20 bases between. CDR3 nucleotide sequence: TGTGCCAGAAGCTCTAATCGGGGCAGGGGTTTTAATCAGCCCCAGCATTTT. Protein sequence: CARSSNRGRGFNQPQHF.

This clone has only a few counts. The V and J genes are TRBV19 and TRBJ2-1, with TRBD2 identical over 7 bases. From germline, CDR1 is LNHDA and CDR2 SQIVND (reference sequence). This CDR3 region has 15 residues. The trim removed 8 bases at V and 0 bases at J, leaving 7 bases unmatched. Here the CDR3 reads CASGEGLHSYNEQFF. The CDR3 region has the DNA TGTGCCAGTGGGGAGGGACTACACTCCTACAATGAGCAGTTCTTC.

This clone appeared a single time. The chain joins TRBV7-9 to TRBJ1-4, with D possibly being TRBD1 (6 bases). V lost 0 bases to trimming and J lost 5 bases, with 10 bases between them. CDR1 SEHNR and CDR2 FQNEAQ come from the germline V gene (reference sequence). CDR3 length: 15 residues. The DNA for the CDR3 is TGTGCCAGCAGCTTAGCCGGACAGTCGAATGAAAAACTGTTTTTT. This codes for CASSLAGQSNEKLFF. Full variable domain (outside the CDR3, taken from reference TRBV7-9 and TRBJ1-4): DTGVSQNPRHKITKRGQNVTFRCDPISEHNRLYWYRQTLGQGPEFLTYFQNEAQLEKSRLLSDRFSAERPKGSFSTLEIQRTEQGDSAMYLCASSLAGQSNEKLFFGSGTQLSVL.